The 28 T cell receptor beta chains given below trace back to one sample, sequenced in a study of breast tumors, draining lymph nodes, adjacent tissues. Axillary draining lymph nodes of breast cancer patients supplied the node samples. TCRdb reprocessed the multiplex PCR reads via MiXCR and lists one record per CDR3 protein. The profile shows 200,000 or so distinct CDR3 sequences, about 32% of them singletons. Input material: axillary lymph node tissue. The source of these receptors is a female donor with breast cancer. Some clones in this sample may be carry-over from other donors' samples.

The chain has TRBV2 and TRBJ2-5; the match to TRBD2 covers 8 bases. Germline CDR1 SNHLY, CDR2 FYNNEI. The CDR3 consists of 15 residues. Trimming removed 4 bases from V and 0 bases from J; junction bases left unmatched: 4. The CDR3 is CASSVSGGDQETQYF. The CDR3 DNA reads as TGTGCCAGCAGTGTTTCGGGGGGGGACCAAGAGACCCAGTACTTC.

This clonotype was recorded at least ten times. A much larger clone differs by one base, so this may be a read error. This chain links TRBV7-2 with TRBJ1-6, with 9 bases lining up with TRBD1. The junction had 13 bases not matched to a gene; V was cut back by 7 bases and J by 9 bases. In germline, CDR1 is SGHTA, CDR2 FQGNSA. The CDR3 runs 16 residues. The CDR3: CASNRPPGQGGSPLHF. CDR3 in DNA: TGTGCCAGCAACCGACCCCCGGGACAGGGAGGTTCACCCCTCCACTTT.

V usage is TRBV7-8 and J usage is TRBJ1-5, with D hard to call. Trimming took off 0 bases at V and 2 bases at J, with 8 bases between the two ends. CDR1 is SGHVS and CDR2 is FQNEAQ in the germline V gene. CDR3 length: 15 residues. CDR3 in amino acids: CASSLAGQGNQPQHF. CDR3 sequence (DNA): TGTGCCAGCAGCTTAGCGGGTCAGGGCAATCAGCCCCAGCATTTT.

This clonotype was seen repeatedly, ten times or more. The rearrangement uses TRBV7-2 and TRBJ1-2; TRBD1 matches at 11 bases. Germline V gives CDR1 SGHTA, CDR2 FQGNSA. The ends lost 3 bases at V and 7 bases at J; junction bases unmatched: 7. The CDR3 covers 15 residues. The CDR3 here is CASSFRGQGVGGYTF. CDR3 DNA: TGTGCCAGCAGCTTCCGGGGACAGGGGGTAGGTGGCTACACCTTC.

The rearrangement links TRBV6-2 or TRBV6-3 to TRBJ2-1, with 7 positions matching TRBD1. V lost 7 bases and J lost 2; bases outside the gene matches: 8. This CDR3 region has 15 residues. Per the germline V gene, CDR1 is MNHEY and CDR2 is SVGEGT. This CDR3 reads CASNLQGYTYNEQFF. CDR3 coding DNA: TGTGCCAGCAACCTACAGGGGTATACCTACAATGAGCAGTTCTTC.

V usage is TRBV29-1 and J usage is TRBJ2-5, with a possible D match to TRBD2 (6 bases). Germline lookup yields CDR1 SQVTM and CDR2 ANQGSEA. V was cut by 4 bases and J by 4 bases, with 28 bases left in between. The CDR3 has 18 amino acids. CDR3 in DNA: TGCAGCGTTGTTTACTACTTAGGGGAGGATGAGCAGATAGAGACCCAGTACTTC. It specifies CSVVYYLGEDEQIETQYF. Full variable domain (rest looked up from reference TRBV29-1 and TRBJ2-5): SAVISQKPSRDICQRGTSLTIQCQVDSQVTMMFWYRQQPGQSLTLIATANQGSEATYESGFVIDKFPISRPNLTFSTLTVSNMSPEDSSIYLCSVVYYLGEDEQIETQYFGPGTRLLVL.

V gene TRBV19 combines with J gene TRBJ1-5, with D unresolved. Trimming pared 4 bases from V and 11 bases from J, leaving 24 bases between. This CDR3 region has 16 residues. The V gene's germline CDR1 is LNHDA and CDR2 SQIVND (reference sequence). The DNA of the CDR3 is TGTGCCAGTAGTACCGGACTAGCGGCCAACGAAGAGACCCAGCATTTT. It specifies CASSTGLAANEETQHF.

The chain joins TRBV28 to TRBJ2-1, with a possible D match to TRBD1 (6 bases). CDR1 MDHEN and CDR2 SYDVKM come from the germline V gene. Trimming cost V 2 bases and J 3 bases, with 17 bases left between them. CDR3 size: 17 residues. CDR3 protein: CASSLRDTVKVYNEQFF. In DNA form, the CDR3 reads TGTGCCAGCAGTTTAAGGGACACCGTAAAGGTCTACAATGAGCAGTTCTTC.

Ten or more counts support this clonotype. The chain links TRBV7-3 to TRBJ2-1; TRBD2 is a possible D gene (5 bases). This CDR3 has 13 amino acids. Germline lookup yields CDR1 SGHTA and CDR2 FQGTGA. The V end lost 0 bases, the J end lost 14 bases, and 14 bases lay between the germline ends. The CDR3 bases are TGTGCCAGCAGCTTAACTGCGCGAGGTAGCGAGTTCTTC. This encodes CASSLTARGSEFF.

In this sample, this clonotype turned up many times. This chain joins TRBV3-1 and TRBJ1-6; D is undetermined. The V end lost 1 base, the J end lost 13 bases, and 8 bases lay between the germline ends. The CDR3 contains 12 residues. The germline V gene encodes CDR1 LGHDT and CDR2 YNNKEL (reference sequence). The CDR3 nucleotides read TGTGCCAGCAGCCAAGGCCCTCCGCCCCTCCACTTT. This gives the protein CASSQGPPPLHF. The complete variable domain, with remaining parts taken from reference TRBV3-1 and TRBJ1-6, reads DTAVSQTPKYLVTQMGNDKSIKCEQNLGHDTMYWYKQDSKKFLKIMFSYNNKELIINETVPNRFSPKSPDKAHLNLHINSLELGDSAVYFCASSQGPPPLHFGNGTRLTVT.

This clonotype was picked up many times. The chain employs TRBV20-1 and TRBJ2-1; 11 bases fit TRBD2. The CDR3 sequence is 16 residues long. Germline assignment: CDR1 DFQATT and CDR2 SNEGSKA (reference sequence). With 4 bases clipped from V and 0 bases from J, the junction kept 5 bases outside the gene matches. CDR3 sequence (DNA): TGCAGTGCTACTAGCGGGAGGTCATTCTCCTACAATGAGCAGTTCTTC. Its translation is CSATSGRSFSYNEQFF.

Remarks on this clonotype: Since a much larger clone is just one base distant, this may be a read error. This chain links TRBV5-1 with TRBJ2-3; tentative D call: TRBD2 (6 bases). The CDR3 is 15 amino acids. Germline V gives CDR1 SGHRS, CDR2 YFSETQ. V was cut by 4 bases and J by 1 base, with 13 bases left in between. The CDR3 bases are TGCGCCAGCAGCGCGGGGTCGGGAGGCACAGATACGCAGTATTTT. Its protein product is CASSAGSGGTDTQYF.

This clonotype was counted at least ten times. The V and J genes are TRBV6-1 and TRBJ1-6; D is ambiguous. Germline CDR1 is MNHNS and CDR2 is SASEGT. This CDR3 has 15 residues. With 6 bases removed from V and 6 bases from J, the gap between germline ends came to 15 bases. The CDR3 nucleotides read TGTGCCAGCAGCCCCGGCGGGAATCGTAATTCACCCCTCCACTTT. Its protein product is CASSPGGNRNSPLHF.

CDR3 amino acids: CASSPRGRAANEQFF. CDR3 nucleotides: TGTGCCAGCTCACCTAGAGGGAGGGCCGCAAATGAGCAGTTCTTC. V and J are TRBV9 and TRBJ2-1, with 7 bases aligning to TRBD2. Germline V CDR1 and CDR2: SGDLS, YYNGEE. The CDR3 covers 15 residues. J was trimmed by 7 bases and V by 7 bases; bases with no gene match: 14. Variable domain in full (rest from reference TRBV9 and TRBJ2-1): DSGVTQTPKHLITATGQRVTLRCSPRSGDLSVYWYQQSLDQGLQFLIQYYNGEERAKGNILERFSAQQFPDLHSELNLSSLELGDSALYFCASSPRGRAANEQFFGPGTRLTVL.

The chain employs TRBV3-1 and TRBJ2-3; D is uncertain. Germline loops: CDR1 LGHDT, CDR2 YNNKEL (reference sequence). The CDR3 consists of 13 residues. Trimming left V 4 bases short and J 2 bases short, with 7 bases between. The DNA for the CDR3 is TGTGCCAGCAGCCGGTTAGTCACAGATACGCAGTATTTT. Translating gives CASSRLVTDTQYF.

This clonotype was seen at least ten times. The V gene is TRBV20-1, the J gene TRBJ1-6, with 9 bases aligning to TRBD1. The CDR3 extends over 18 amino acids. Unmatched junction bases numbered 12, after V lost 0 bases and J lost 6 bases. Germline V lookup: CDR1 DFQATT, CDR2 SNEGSKA (reference sequence). CDR3 coding DNA: TGCAGTGCTAGAGACCGCCAGGGACAGGGAGGGGGTAATTCACCCCTCCACTTT. As protein: CSARDRQGQGGGNSPLHF.

The CDR3 spells CASSASRDRGDDTEAFF. CDR3 sequence (DNA): TGTGCCAGCAGTGCAAGTCGGGACAGGGGGGACGACACTGAAGCTTTCTTT. The V call is TRBV2, the J call TRBJ1-1, with TRBD1 matching 11 bases. The CDR3 runs to 17 residues. Germline V lookup: CDR1 SNHLY, CDR2 FYNNEI. The V gene end was trimmed by 4 bases and the J gene end by 3 bases; junction bases not matched to a gene: 10.

This clonotype was counted many times. The V call is TRBV19, the J call TRBJ1-5; D is possibly TRBD1 (5 bases). The length of the CDR3 is 16 residues. Trimming removed 7 bases from V and 5 bases from J, with 21 bases in between. The germline gives CDR1 LNHDA, CDR2 SQIVND (reference sequence). The CDR3 DNA sequence: TGTGCCAGTATCCAAAGGGGTGACGGAGGGGATCAGCCCCAGCATTTT. It codes for CASIQRGDGGDQPQHF. Combining the CDR3 with reference TRBV19 and TRBJ1-5 gives the whole variable domain DGGITQSPKYLFRKEGQNVTLSCEQNLNHDAMYWYRQDPGQGLRLIYYSQIVNDFQKGDIAEGYSVSREKKESFPLTVTSAQKNPTAFYLCASIQRGDGGDQPQHFGDGTRLSIL.

The chain has TRBV20-1 and TRBJ1-5; 7 nucleotides align to TRBD1. Germline CDR1 DFQATT, CDR2 SNEGSKA (reference sequence). This CDR3 has 17 amino acids. The J segment lost 0 bases and the V segment lost 4 bases, leaving 12 bases of the junction unmatched. In nucleotides, the CDR3 is TGCAGTGCTACAGACAGGGTCAGGGACCTTAGCAATCAGCCCCAGCATTTT. Protein product: CSATDRVRDLSNQPQHF.

In the case of this clonotype: A read error may be the cause here, since a much bigger clone is one base away. The V gene is TRBV3-1, the J gene TRBJ1-4, with D perhaps matching TRBD1 (6 bases). Germline lookup yields CDR1 LGHDT and CDR2 YNNKEL (reference sequence). This CDR3 spans 15 amino acids. The CDR3 sequence: CPSSQTGSTNEKLFF. In nucleotides, the CDR3 is TGTCCCAGCAGCCAAACAGGGTCCACTAATGAAAAACTGTTTTTT.

Comment on this clonotype: Mismatch with germline at one junction end may stem from a read error. V usage is TRBV9 and J usage is TRBJ1-1, with 7 bases fitting TRBD1. CDR3 size: 15 residues. Germline lookup yields CDR1 SGDLS and CDR2 YYNGEE. CDR3: CASSKGQHLNTEVFF. The DNA for the CDR3 is TGTGCCAGCAGCAAGGGACAGCATTTGAACACTGAAGTTTTCTTT.

This clonotype came up many times. This chain links TRBV5-1 with TRBJ1-3; D gene unclear. The CDR3 consists of 14 residues. V gave up 1 base and J gave up 4 bases, with 9 bases separating them. Germline V lookup: CDR1 SGHRS, CDR2 YFSETQ. CDR3 bases: TGCGCCAGCAGCTTGCAATTCGGCGGAAACACCATATATTTT. Its translation is CASSLQFGGNTIYF.

This clonotype was seen ten or more times. V and J are TRBV5-1 and TRBJ2-5, with 7 bases fitting TRBD2. This CDR3 region has 15 residues. From germline, CDR1 is SGHRS and CDR2 YFSETQ. After removal of 1 base from V and 5 bases from J, the junction contained 8 bases not matched to a gene. The CDR3 here is CASSLYPGRTETQYF. The CDR3 DNA sequence: TGCGCCAGCAGCTTGTATCCCGGGAGGACGGAGACCCAGTACTTC.

The rearrangement links TRBV28 to TRBJ2-5; tentative D call: TRBD1 (5 bases). Trimming removed 6 bases from V and 2 bases from J, with 19 bases in between. This CDR3 is built from 16 residues. Germline V gene data show CDR1 as MDHEN and CDR2 as SYDVKM. CDR3 region: CASSPPSRTRQETQYF. In nucleotides, the CDR3 is TGTGCCAGCAGCCCCCCCTCCCGGACACGTCAAGAGACCCAGTACTTC.

About this clonotype: Its ends do not fully match the called genes, so a read error is possible. The chain links TRBV4-3 to TRBJ1-2, with D unresolved. This CDR3 spans 14 amino acids. CDR1 and CDR2 (germline): LGHNA, YSLEER. DNA of the CDR3: TGCGCCAACAGCCAAGAAACCCCCACCTATGGCTACACCTTC. It translates to CANSQETPTYGYTF.

This chain uses TRBV29-1 with TRBJ1-6, with TRBD1 matching over 7 bases. CDR1 is SQVTM, CDR2 ANQGSEA, per germline. The CDR3 extends over 12 amino acids. This CDR3 is CSRQGGDSPLHF. The CDR3 DNA follows: TGCAGTCGGCAGGGGGGAGATTCACCCCTCCACTTT. The whole variable domain, remainder taken from reference TRBV29-1 and TRBJ1-6, is SAVISQKPSRDICQRGTSLTIQCQVDSQVTMMFWYRQQPGQSLTLIATANQGSEATYESGFVIDKFPISRPNLTFSTLTVSNMSPEDSSIYLCSRQGGDSPLHFGNGTRLTVT.

On this clonotype itself: Being one base from a much bigger clone, this may be a read error. Lacking the conserved final phenylalanine or tryptophan, this CDR3 likely reflects a read error. This chain uses TRBV7-2 with TRBJ2-2, with TRBD1 matching over 9 bases. The CDR3 is 18 amino acids. Germline V gene data show CDR1 as SGHTA and CDR2 as FQGNSA. The CDR3 region has the DNA TGCGCCAGCAGCCTCTCACCATGGACAGGGGCCGGCACCGGGGAGCTGTTTTTG. Protein: CASSLSPWTGAGTGELFL.

This clonotype was seen repeatedly, ten times or more. V usage is TRBV5-1 and J usage is TRBJ1-3; D is possibly TRBD1 (6 bases). With 4 bases removed from V and 0 bases from J, the gap between germline ends came to 20 bases. Germline values: CDR1 SGHRS, CDR2 YFSETQ. The CDR3 has 18 residues. CDR3 amino acids: CASSDLSGGPRSGNTIYF. The CDR3 DNA is TGCGCCAGCAGCGATCTTTCGGGGGGGCCCCGCTCTGGAAACACCATATATTTT.